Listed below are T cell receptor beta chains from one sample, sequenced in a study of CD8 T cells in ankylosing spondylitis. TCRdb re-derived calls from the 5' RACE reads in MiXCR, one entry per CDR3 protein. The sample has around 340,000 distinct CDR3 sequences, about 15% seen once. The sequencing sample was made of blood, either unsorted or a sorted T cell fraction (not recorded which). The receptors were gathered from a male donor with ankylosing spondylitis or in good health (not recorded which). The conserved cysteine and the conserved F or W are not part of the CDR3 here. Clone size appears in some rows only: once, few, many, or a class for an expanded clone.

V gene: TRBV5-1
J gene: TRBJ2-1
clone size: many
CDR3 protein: ASSPIEGRNEQF

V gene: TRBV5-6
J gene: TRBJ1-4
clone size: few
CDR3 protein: ASSLYRGLEEKLF

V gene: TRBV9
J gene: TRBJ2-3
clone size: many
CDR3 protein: ASTITDTQY

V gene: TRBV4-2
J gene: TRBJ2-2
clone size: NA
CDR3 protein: ASSQGSGGDLAGELF

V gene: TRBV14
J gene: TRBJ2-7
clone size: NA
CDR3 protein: ASSHGGRAEQY

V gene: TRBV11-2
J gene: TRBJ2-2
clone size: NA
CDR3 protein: ASSLNLERSLF

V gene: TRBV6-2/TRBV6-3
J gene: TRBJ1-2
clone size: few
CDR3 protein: ASRRGLLYGYT

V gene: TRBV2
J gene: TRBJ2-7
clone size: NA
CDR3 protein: ASQRGGGTTYEQY

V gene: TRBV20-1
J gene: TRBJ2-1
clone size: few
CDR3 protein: SAGGTSVVSYNEQF

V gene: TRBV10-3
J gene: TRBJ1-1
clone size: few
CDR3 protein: AISLRDRADTEAF

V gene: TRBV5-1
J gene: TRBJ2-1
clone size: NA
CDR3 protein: ASNRGFDNEQF

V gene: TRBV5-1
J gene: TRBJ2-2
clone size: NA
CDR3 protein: ASSPGQPNTGELF

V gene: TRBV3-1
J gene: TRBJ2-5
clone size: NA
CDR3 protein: ASRGLAVGTQY

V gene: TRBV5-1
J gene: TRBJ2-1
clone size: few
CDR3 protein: ASSLGGGAGGLNEQF

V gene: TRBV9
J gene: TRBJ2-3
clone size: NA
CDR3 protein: ASSVGSGGTDTQY

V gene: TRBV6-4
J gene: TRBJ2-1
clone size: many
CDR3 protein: ASRRDHSYNEQF